This T cell receptor (beta chain) came from a study of shared clonotypes between healthy human individuals. This clone appeared once. Its antigen is not known. Cells designated naive CD8 were CD45RO-negative and were positively selected for CCR7, with terminally differentiated effector memory CD45RA+ cells excluded. Everyone who donated was a Caucasian adult who lived in Nashville, Tennessee. CDR1 is MNHEY, CDR2 SMNVEV, per germline (reference sequence). The CDR3 contains 15 residues. Trimming shortened V by 5 bases and J by 3 bases, and 14 bases separated the two germline ends. Study outcomes and limitations: Generation probabilities of non-shared clonotypes were lower (relative to those shared by all four donors). Represented diversity (both genetic and exposure-history) was limited by the small number of donors.

Every subset had its genomic DNA shared out evenly among several immunoSEQ plates. Assay used: immunoSEQ multiplex PCR; TCRdb lists only in-frame clones, some missing. In the table there are about 680,000 clones, 92% of which are singletons. The chain couples TRBV27 to TRBJ1-5, with D unresolved. The sequencing sample was made of naive CD8+ T cells sorted from blood. The sequence was collected from a man aged 25-40 years in good health. CDR3 region: CASSMDATNNQPQHF. Written as DNA, the CDR3 is TGTGCCAGCAGTATGGATGCCACCAACAATCAGCCCCAGCATTTT.